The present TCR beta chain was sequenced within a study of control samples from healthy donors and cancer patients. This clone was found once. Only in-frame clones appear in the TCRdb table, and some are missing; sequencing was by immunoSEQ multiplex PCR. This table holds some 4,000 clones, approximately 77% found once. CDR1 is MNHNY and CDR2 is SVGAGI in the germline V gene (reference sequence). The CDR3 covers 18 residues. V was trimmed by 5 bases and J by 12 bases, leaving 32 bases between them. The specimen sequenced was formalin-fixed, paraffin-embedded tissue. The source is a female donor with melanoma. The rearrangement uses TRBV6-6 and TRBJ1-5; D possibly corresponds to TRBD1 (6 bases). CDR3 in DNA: TGTGCCAGCAGTCGTCAGGATCCAGACGGACAGACGATAGGTCTCCAGCATTTT. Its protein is CASSRQDPDGQTIGLQHF.